The subject of this entry is one T cell receptor beta chain. Its antigen remains unidentified. The repertoire was sequenced with immunoSEQ multiplex PCR; TCRdb's copy has only in-frame clones and lacks some. The sample has some 79,000 clones, approximately 90% seen once. The data stem from a study of OX40 agonist ivuxolimab in advanced cancers. Findings and limits, study-wide: Near-lowest levels of clonal expansion characterized partial responders at 0.1-3.0 mg/kg. Clonal expansion by week 6 occurred in CD4+ and CD8+ blood T cells (at 0.1 to 3.0 mg/kg). On average, CD8+ T cells showed a greater number of expanded clones than CD4+.

The V gene's germline CDR1 is WSHSY and CDR2 SAAADI. The CDR3 has 15 amino acids. The V end was cut by 0 bases, the J end by 8 bases, with 15 bases between. The input for sequencing was CD4+ or CD8+ T cells sorted from blood, taken in a trial of the OX40 agonist ivuxolimab. This chain connects TRBV10-2 to TRBJ2-3; D uncertain. The receptor was isolated from an adult with an advanced solid tumor such as melanoma, head and neck, liver or kidney cancer. In DNA form, the CDR3 reads TGCGCCAGCAGTGAGTCCGTGGACCGCCCCGGTACGCAGTATTTT. Its translation is CASSESVDRPGTQYF.